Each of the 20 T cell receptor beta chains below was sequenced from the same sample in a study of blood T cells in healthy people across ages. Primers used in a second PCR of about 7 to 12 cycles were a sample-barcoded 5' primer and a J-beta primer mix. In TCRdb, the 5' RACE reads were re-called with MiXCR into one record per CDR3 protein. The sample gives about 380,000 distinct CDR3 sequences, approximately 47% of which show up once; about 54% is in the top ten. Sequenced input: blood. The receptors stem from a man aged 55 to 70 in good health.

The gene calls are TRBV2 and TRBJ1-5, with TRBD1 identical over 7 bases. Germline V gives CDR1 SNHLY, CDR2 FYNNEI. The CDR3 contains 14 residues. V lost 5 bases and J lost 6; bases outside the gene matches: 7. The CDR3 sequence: CASSSDRAGQPQHF. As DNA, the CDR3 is TGTGCCAGCAGTTCCGACAGGGCGGGTCAGCCCCAGCATTTT.

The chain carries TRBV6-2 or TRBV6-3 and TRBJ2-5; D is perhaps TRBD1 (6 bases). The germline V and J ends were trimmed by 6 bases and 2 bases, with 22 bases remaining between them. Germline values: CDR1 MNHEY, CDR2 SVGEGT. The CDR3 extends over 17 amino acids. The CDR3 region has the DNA TGTGCCAGCAGCCCTCCGACAGGCCGCTTTACTCAAGAGACCCAGTACTTC. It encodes CASSPPTGRFTQETQYF.

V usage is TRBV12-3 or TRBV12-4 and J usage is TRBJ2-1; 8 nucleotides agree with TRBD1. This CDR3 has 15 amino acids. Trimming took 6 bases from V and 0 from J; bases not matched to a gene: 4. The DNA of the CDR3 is TGTGCCAGCAGAAAGACAGGGGACTCCTACAATGAGCAGTTCTTC. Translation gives CASRKTGDSYNEQFF.

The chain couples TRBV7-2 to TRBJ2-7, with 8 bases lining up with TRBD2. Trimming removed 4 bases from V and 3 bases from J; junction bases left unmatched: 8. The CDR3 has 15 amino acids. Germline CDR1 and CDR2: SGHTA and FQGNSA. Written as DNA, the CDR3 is TGTGCCAGCAGCTCAGAAGCGGGAGACCTCTACGAGCAGTACTTC. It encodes CASSSEAGDLYEQYF. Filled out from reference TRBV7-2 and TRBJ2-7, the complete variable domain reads GAGVSQSPSNKVTEKGKDVELRCDPISGHTALYWYRQSLGQGLEFLIYFQGNSAPDKSGLPSDRFSAERTGGSVSTLTIQRTQQEDSAVYLCASSSEAGDLYEQYFGPGTRLTVT.

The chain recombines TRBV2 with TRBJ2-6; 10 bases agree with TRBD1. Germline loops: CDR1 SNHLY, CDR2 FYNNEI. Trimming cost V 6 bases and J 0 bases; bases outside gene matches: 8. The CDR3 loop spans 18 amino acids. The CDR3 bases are TGTGCCAGCAGAGGGACAGGGGTGCACGGCTCTGGGGCCAACGTCCTGACTTTC. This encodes CASRGTGVHGSGANVLTF.

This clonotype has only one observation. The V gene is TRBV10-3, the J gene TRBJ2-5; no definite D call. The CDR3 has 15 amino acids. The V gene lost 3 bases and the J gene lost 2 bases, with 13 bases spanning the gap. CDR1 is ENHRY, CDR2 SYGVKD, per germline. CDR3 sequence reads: CAISEKILTQETQYF. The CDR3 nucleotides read TGTGCCATCAGTGAAAAGATCCTTACACAAGAGACCCAGTACTTC.

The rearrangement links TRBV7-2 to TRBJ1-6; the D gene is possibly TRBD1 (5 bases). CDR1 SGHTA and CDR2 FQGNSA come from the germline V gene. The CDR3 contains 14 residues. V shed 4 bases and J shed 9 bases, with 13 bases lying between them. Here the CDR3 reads CASSSRQQGSPLHF. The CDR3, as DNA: TGTGCCAGCAGCTCCAGACAGCAGGGTTCACCCCTCCACTTT. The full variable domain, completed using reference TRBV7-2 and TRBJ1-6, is GAGVSQSPSNKVTEKGKDVELRCDPISGHTALYWYRQSLGQGLEFLIYFQGNSAPDKSGLPSDRFSAERTGGSVSTLTIQRTQQEDSAVYLCASSSRQQGSPLHFGNGTRLTVT.

The CDR3 is CASSHSGLSTDTQYF. The CDR3, as DNA: TGCGCCAGCAGCCACTCAGGCCTAAGCACAGATACGCAGTATTTT. The V and J genes are TRBV4-3 and TRBJ2-3; D is unclear. The germline V and J ends were trimmed by 3 bases and 0 bases, with 10 bases remaining between them. Germline assignment: CDR1 LGHNA and CDR2 YSLEER. The CDR3 totals 15 residues.

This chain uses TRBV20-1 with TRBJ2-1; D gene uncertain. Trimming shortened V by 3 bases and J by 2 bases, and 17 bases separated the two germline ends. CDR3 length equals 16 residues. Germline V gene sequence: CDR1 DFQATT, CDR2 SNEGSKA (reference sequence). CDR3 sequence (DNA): TGCAGTGCTAGGGGGTTCGACGCGAGGACCTACAATGAGCAGTTCTTC. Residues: CSARGFDARTYNEQFF.

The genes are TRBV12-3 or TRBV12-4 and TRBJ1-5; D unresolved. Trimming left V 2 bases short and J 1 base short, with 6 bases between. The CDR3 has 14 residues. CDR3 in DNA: TGTGCCAGCAGTTTATCAGAAAGCAATCAGCCCCAGCATTTT. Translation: CASSLSESNQPQHF.

In nucleotides, the CDR3 is TGCGCCAGCAGCTTGGGGCAGGGGGTCGGAGATACGCAGTATTTT. Protein product: CASSLGQGVGDTQYF. V and J are TRBV5-1 and TRBJ2-3, with 7 positions matching TRBD1. The V gene's germline CDR1 is SGHRS and CDR2 YFSETQ. The J segment lost 5 bases and the V segment lost 0 bases, leaving 6 bases of the junction unmatched. The CDR3 runs to 15 residues.

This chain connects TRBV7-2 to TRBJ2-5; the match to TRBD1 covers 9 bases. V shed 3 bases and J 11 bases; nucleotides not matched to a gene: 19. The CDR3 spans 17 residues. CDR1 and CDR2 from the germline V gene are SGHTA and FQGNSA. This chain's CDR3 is CASSLVTGDRVRNEQYF. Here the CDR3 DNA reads TGTGCCAGCAGCTTGGTGACGGGGGACAGGGTTCGCAATGAGCAGTACTTC.

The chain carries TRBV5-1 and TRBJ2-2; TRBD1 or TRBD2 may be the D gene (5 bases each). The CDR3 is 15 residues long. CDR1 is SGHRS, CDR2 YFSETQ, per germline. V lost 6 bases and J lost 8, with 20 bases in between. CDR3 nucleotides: TGCGCCAGCAACCCCGGACATAGCGAGACGGGGGAGCTGTTTTTT. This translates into CASNPGHSETGELFF.

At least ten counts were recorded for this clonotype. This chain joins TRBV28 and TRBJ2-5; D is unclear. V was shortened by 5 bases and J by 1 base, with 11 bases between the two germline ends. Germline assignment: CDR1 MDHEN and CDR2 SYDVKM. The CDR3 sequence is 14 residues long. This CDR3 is CASSPIDTQETQYF. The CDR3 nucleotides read TGTGCCAGCAGTCCTATAGACACCCAAGAGACCCAGTACTTC.

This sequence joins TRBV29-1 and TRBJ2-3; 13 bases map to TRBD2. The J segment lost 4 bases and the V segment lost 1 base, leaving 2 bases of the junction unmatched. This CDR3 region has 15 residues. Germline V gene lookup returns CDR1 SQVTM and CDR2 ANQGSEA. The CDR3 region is CSVEGTSGRPDTQYF. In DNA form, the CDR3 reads TGCAGCGTTGAAGGGACTAGCGGGAGACCAGATACGCAGTATTTT.

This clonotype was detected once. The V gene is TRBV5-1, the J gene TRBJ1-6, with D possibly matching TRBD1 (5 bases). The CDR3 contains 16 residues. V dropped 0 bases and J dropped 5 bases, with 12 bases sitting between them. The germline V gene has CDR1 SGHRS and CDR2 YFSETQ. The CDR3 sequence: CASSLEVAGNNSPLHF. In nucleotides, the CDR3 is TGCGCCAGCAGCTTGGAAGTCGCAGGGAATAATTCACCCCTCCACTTT.

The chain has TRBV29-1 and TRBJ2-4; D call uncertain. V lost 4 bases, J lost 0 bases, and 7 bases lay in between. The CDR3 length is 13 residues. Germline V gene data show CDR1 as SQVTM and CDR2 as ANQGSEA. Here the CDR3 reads CSVGLRAKNIQYF. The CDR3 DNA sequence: TGCAGCGTTGGCCTCCGAGCCAAAAACATTCAGTACTTC.

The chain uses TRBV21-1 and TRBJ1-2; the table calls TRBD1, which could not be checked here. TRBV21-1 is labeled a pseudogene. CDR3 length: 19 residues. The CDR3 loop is CASPLLRGRPYSPNYGYTF. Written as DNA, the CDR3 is TGTGCCAGCCCCTTGCTCAGGGGGCGGCCCTACTCCCCTAACTATGGCTACACCTTC.

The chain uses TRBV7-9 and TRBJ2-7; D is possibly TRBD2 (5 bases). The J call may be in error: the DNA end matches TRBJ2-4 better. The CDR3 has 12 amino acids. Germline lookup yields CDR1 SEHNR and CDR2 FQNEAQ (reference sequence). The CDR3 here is CASSLDAGIQYF. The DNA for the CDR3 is TGTGCCAGCAGCTTAGACGCGGGCATTCAGTACTTC.

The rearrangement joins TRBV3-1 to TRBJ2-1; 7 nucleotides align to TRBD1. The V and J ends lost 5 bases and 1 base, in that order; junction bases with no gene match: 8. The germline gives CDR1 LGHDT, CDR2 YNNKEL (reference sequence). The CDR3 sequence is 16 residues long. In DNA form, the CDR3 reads TGTGCCAGCAGCGGGACGACAGGGTGGTCCTACAATGAGCAGTTCTTC. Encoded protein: CASSGTTGWSYNEQFF.